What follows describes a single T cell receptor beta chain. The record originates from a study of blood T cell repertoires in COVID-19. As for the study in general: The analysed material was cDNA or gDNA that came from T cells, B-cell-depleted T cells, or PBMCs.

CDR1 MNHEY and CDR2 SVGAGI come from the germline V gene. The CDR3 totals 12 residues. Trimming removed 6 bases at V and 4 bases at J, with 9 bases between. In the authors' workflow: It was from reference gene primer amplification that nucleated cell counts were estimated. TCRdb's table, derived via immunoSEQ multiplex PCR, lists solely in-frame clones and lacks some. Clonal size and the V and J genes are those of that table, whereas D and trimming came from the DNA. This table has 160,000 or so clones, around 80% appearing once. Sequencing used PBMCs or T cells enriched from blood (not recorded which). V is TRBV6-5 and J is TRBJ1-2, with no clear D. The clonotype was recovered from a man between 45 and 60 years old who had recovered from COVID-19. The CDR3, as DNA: TGTGCCAGCAGGGATGGGCTCTATGGCTACACCTTC. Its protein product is CASRDGLYGYTF.